This entry lists 27 T cell receptor beta chains sequenced from one sample in a study of CD8 T cells in ankylosing spondylitis. General study points: In ankylosing spondylitis blood, a motif of several highly homologous TCR beta variants appeared characteristic.

The antigens these receptors bind are not known. TCRdb passed the 5' RACE reads through MiXCR, listing each CDR3 protein once. This sample yields more than 400,000 distinct CDR3 sequences, of which roughly 5.2% are seen a single time; roughly 3.2% belongs to the top ten. The specimen sequenced was blood, either unsorted or a sorted T cell fraction (not recorded which). These receptors were taken from a male donor with ankylosing spondylitis.

This clonotype was seen more than once but under ten times. The chain combines TRBV6-5 with TRBJ2-7; the D gene could be TRBD1 or TRBD2 (5 bases each). V shed 6 bases and J shed 5 bases, with 11 bases lying between them. CDR3 length: 12 amino acids. Germline CDR1 reads MNHEY; CDR2 reads SVGAGI. CDR3 sequence: CASRRDPHEQYF. In DNA form, the CDR3 reads TGTGCCAGCAGGAGGGACCCCCACGAGCAGTACTTC.

In its sample, this clonotype was seen many times. The chain combines TRBV5-6 with TRBJ2-5, with a weak D call TRBD1 (5 bases). V lost 3 bases to trimming and J lost 5 bases, with 23 bases between them. The CDR3 extends over 17 amino acids. Germline-derived CDR1 and CDR2 are SGHDT and YYEEEE. CDR3 region: CASSSGVTGGAGETQYF. CDR3 bases: TGTGCCAGCAGCTCAGGAGTAACGGGTGGGGCTGGGGAGACCCAGTACTTC.

This clonotype was seen repeatedly, ten times or more. The chain links TRBV5-1 to TRBJ1-2, with TRBD1 matching 9 bases. The CDR3 has 13 amino acids. With V trimmed by 4 bases and J by 5 bases, 3 bases remained unmatched. Germline CDR1 reads SGHRS; CDR2 reads YFSETQ. CDR3 sequence (DNA): TGCGCCAGCAGCCGGACAGGGGAGTATGGCTACACCTTC. Residues: CASSRTGEYGYTF.

This clonotype was counted many times. V usage is TRBV20-1 and J usage is TRBJ2-4; 9 bases map to TRBD2. Germline values: CDR1 DFQATT, CDR2 SNEGSKA (reference sequence). Trimming cost V 6 bases and J 3 bases; bases outside gene matches: 9. The CDR3 sequence is 15 residues long. The CDR3 spells CSAPLAGHGKNIQYF. CDR3 coding DNA: TGCAGTGCGCCGCTAGCGGGGCACGGCAAAAACATTCAGTACTTC.

This clonotype was observed a handful of times. The genes are TRBV4-3 and TRBJ2-3; no clear D gene. CDR1 is LGHNA and CDR2 is YSLEER in the germline V gene. The CDR3 covers 16 residues. V was clipped by 2 bases and J by 0 bases, with 12 bases between them. CDR3 in amino acids: CASSQTVTRSTDTQYF. CDR3 bases: TGCGCCAGCAGCCAAACTGTGACACGCAGCACAGATACGCAGTATTTT.

This clonotype has ten or more counts. The rearrangement uses TRBV6-1 and TRBJ1-1; 8 bases are shared with TRBD1. The germline CDR1 and CDR2 sequences are MNHNS and SASEGT. The CDR3 covers 13 residues. The V gene end was trimmed by 7 bases and the J gene end by 8 bases; junction bases not matched to a gene: 9. The CDR3 loop reads CASTRGQGLEAFF. The DNA for the CDR3 is TGTGCCAGCACAAGAGGACAGGGACTAGAAGCTTTCTTT.

Many counts were recorded for this clonotype. V and J are TRBV7-8 and TRBJ2-7; 10 nucleotides agree with TRBD1. The CDR3 has 16 residues. V dropped 5 bases and J dropped 6; count of bases not matched to a gene: 13. Germline V gene lookup returns CDR1 SGHVS and CDR2 FQNEAQ. The CDR3 spells CASSRIPGQGTSEQYF. The CDR3 DNA is TGTGCCAGCAGCCGAATACCGGGACAGGGGACGTCCGAGCAGTACTTC.

Ten or more counts support this clonotype. The CDR3 is CASSLGAGGKHEQYF. The CDR3 DNA reads as TGCGCCAGCAGCTTGGGTGCAGGGGGAAAGCACGAGCAGTACTTC. The chain combines TRBV5-1 with TRBJ2-7; 7 bases are a match to TRBD1. The V and J ends lost 0 bases and 5 bases, in that order; junction bases with no gene match: 8. The CDR3 runs to 15 residues. Per the germline V gene, CDR1 is SGHRS and CDR2 is YFSETQ.

Ten or more counts support this clonotype. CDR3 in DNA: TGCAGTGCTAGAGGGAGCCGGGACAGGGGTTTTATCGGGGAGCTGTTTTTT. Protein sequence: CSARGSRDRGFIGELFF. This chain connects TRBV20-1 to TRBJ2-2; 10 bases line up with TRBD1. This CDR3 comprises 17 residues. V was clipped by 1 base and J by 7 bases; unmatched bases: 12. Germline V gene lookup returns CDR1 DFQATT and CDR2 SNEGSKA (reference sequence).

Many counts were recorded for this clonotype. The gene calls are TRBV7-9 and TRBJ1-1; unclear D gene. Germline-derived CDR1 and CDR2 are SEHNR and FQNEAQ (reference sequence). V was clipped by 2 bases and J by 1 base, with 8 bases between them. The CDR3 is 14 residues long. The CDR3 protein is CASSLRRENTEAFF. DNA for the CDR3: TGTGCCAGCAGCTTACGACGGGAGAACACTGAAGCTTTCTTT.

This clonotype was detected ten times or more. The DNA of the CDR3 is TGCGCCAGCAGCTTGGAAGCTCTATGGGGAGGCACCGGGGAGCTGTTTTTT. This gives the protein CASSLEALWGGTGELFF. This chain joins TRBV5-1 and TRBJ2-2, with D maybe TRBD2 (6 bases). Trimming stripped 0 bases from V and 4 bases from J, with 16 bases between. This CDR3 is built from 17 residues. In germline, CDR1 is SGHRS, CDR2 YFSETQ.

This clonotype has ten or more counts. V and J are TRBV10-3 and TRBJ2-1, with a possible D match to TRBD2 (6 bases). The V end was cut by 7 bases, the J end by 3 bases, with 10 bases between. Per germline, CDR1 ENHRY and CDR2 SYGVKD. The length of the CDR3 is 13 residues. CDR3 in DNA: TGTGCCATCACCTCGGGGGACTACAATGAGCAGTTCTTC. Protein sequence: CAITSGDYNEQFF.

This clonotype has a count of ten or more. V is TRBV13 and J is TRBJ2-7; the D is unclear. The germline CDR1 and CDR2 sequences are PRHDT and FYEKMQ (reference sequence). The germline V and J ends were trimmed by 0 bases and 9 bases, with 9 bases remaining between them. This CDR3 comprises 12 residues. The chain's CDR3 is CASSLGFSGQYF. CDR3 DNA: TGTGCCAGCAGCTTAGGTTTCTCTGGGCAGTACTTC.

This clonotype has more than one count but fewer than ten. The chain recombines TRBV15 with TRBJ1-1; the D is unclear. There are 15 residues in the CDR3. CDR1 LNHNV and CDR2 YYDKDF come from the germline V gene (reference sequence). The germline V and J ends were trimmed by 0 bases and 0 bases, with 8 bases remaining between them. In DNA, the CDR3 is TGTGCCACCAGCAGAGATGATGCGGTGAACACTGAAGCTTTCTTT. It yields the protein CATSRDDAVNTEAFF.

CDR3 amino acids: CASSPSGAGGPNEQFF. CDR3 nucleotides: TGTGCCAGCAGCCCCTCAGGGGCGGGGGGGCCGAATGAGCAGTTCTTC. This sequence joins TRBV7-6 and TRBJ2-1, with 9 bases fitting TRBD2. With 5 bases clipped from V and 7 bases from J, the junction kept 12 bases outside the gene matches. The CDR3 is 16 residues long. Looked up from germline, CDR1 is SGHVS and CDR2 is FNYEAQ.

This clonotype was recorded at least ten times. The J gene is TRBJ1-3, the V gene TRBV12-3 or TRBV12-4; D is ambiguous. Trimming took 4 bases from V and 4 from J, leaving 2 bases between them. The CDR3 covers 11 residues. The CDR3: CASSWGNTIYF. The CDR3 nucleotides are TGTGCCAGCAGTTGGGGAAACACCATATATTTT.

At least ten counts were recorded for this clonotype. The chain links TRBV11-2 to TRBJ2-3; D is unclear. Germline loops: CDR1 SGHAT, CDR2 FQNNGV. The CDR3 length is 14 residues. Trimming stripped 5 bases from V and 4 bases from J, with 13 bases between. CDR3 loop: CASSARETPDTQYF. For the CDR3, the DNA is TGTGCCAGCAGCGCCCGAGAAACCCCAGATACGCAGTATTTT.

V usage is TRBV11-1 and J usage is TRBJ1-1, with 10 nucleotides matching TRBD1. The CDR3 contains 17 residues. J was trimmed by 1 base and V by 2 bases; bases with no gene match: 7. Per germline, CDR1 SGHAT and CDR2 FQDESV (reference sequence). The DNA for the CDR3 is TGTGCCAGCAGCTTAAGGGACAGGGGAGGTTGGAACACTGAAGCTTTCTTT. Protein product: CASSLRDRGGWNTEAFF.

This clonotype occurred a few times. The chain uses TRBV7-8 and TRBJ2-1, with 7 bases identical to TRBD2. In germline, CDR1 is SGHVS, CDR2 FQNEAQ. The junction had 6 bases not matched to a gene; V was cut back by 4 bases and J by 0 bases. This CDR3 comprises 16 residues. CDR3 bases: TGTGCCAGCAGCTCCAGCGGGACTCGCTCCTACAATGAGCAGTTCTTC. Translating gives CASSSSGTRSYNEQFF.

There are many counts of this clonotype. V gene TRBV12-3 or TRBV12-4 combines with J gene TRBJ1-6, with 9 bases fitting TRBD1. This CDR3 spans 14 amino acids. V lost 6 bases and J lost 7; bases outside the gene matches: 4. CDR3 nucleotide sequence: TGTGCCAGCAGCCCCGGGACAGGGAATTCACCCCTCCACTTT. This translates into CASSPGTGNSPLHF.

The chain uses TRBV7-9 and TRBJ2-7, with 8 nucleotides matching TRBD1. From germline, CDR1 is SEHNR and CDR2 FQNEAQ (reference sequence). CDR3 length equals 17 residues. Unmatched junction bases numbered 10, after V lost 1 base and J lost 2 bases. CDR3 sequence reads: CASSLDLTGARTYEQYF. The CDR3 nucleotides read TGTGCCAGCAGCTTAGACCTGACAGGGGCAAGGACCTACGAGCAGTACTTC.

This clonotype has only a few counts. The rearrangement uses TRBV6-2 or TRBV6-3 and TRBJ2-5; D remains ambiguous. Per the germline V gene, CDR1 is MNHEY and CDR2 is SVGEGT. This CDR3 contains 11 residues. Trimming shortened V by 4 bases and J by 10 bases, and 10 bases separated the two germline ends. CDR3 region: CASSSEYNQYF. The CDR3 nucleotides are TGTGCCAGCAGTTCGGAGTATAACCAGTACTTC.

This clonotype was recorded many times. The CDR3 sequence: CASSGLAGYTDTQYF. The CDR3 DNA is TGTGCCAGCAGTGGGCTAGCGGGCTACACAGATACGCAGTATTTT. The chain recombines TRBV27 with TRBJ2-3, with 8 bases lining up with TRBD2. Germline V gives CDR1 MNHEY, CDR2 SMNVEV (reference sequence). Trimming at V came to 5 bases and at J to 2 bases, leaving 6 bases not matched to a gene. The CDR3 is made up of 15 amino acids.

This clonotype was found many times. The chain employs TRBV20-1 and TRBJ2-2, with TRBD2 identical over 8 bases. The CDR3 sequence is 16 residues long. Germline values: CDR1 DFQATT, CDR2 SNEGSKA (reference sequence). V was pared by 0 bases and J by 1 base, with 4 bases of the junction left unmatched. The CDR3 nucleotides are TGCAGTGCTAGAGATCCCCTAGCGGGGAACACCGGGGAGCTGTTTTTT. Translation: CSARDPLAGNTGELFF.

This clonotype was counted many times. This chain uses TRBV6-1 with TRBJ1-6; no definite D call. The germline CDR1 and CDR2 sequences are MNHNS and SASEGT. This CDR3 contains 13 residues. V was clipped by 7 bases and J by 8 bases, with 12 bases between them. DNA for the CDR3: TGTGCCAGCACGGCTGATAGCCATTCACCCCTCCACTTT. Translated, it gives CASTADSHSPLHF.

The chain joins TRBV28 to TRBJ1-2; unclear D gene. Per the germline V gene, CDR1 is MDHEN and CDR2 is SYDVKM. V was shortened by 5 bases and J by 2 bases, with 12 bases between the two germline ends. This CDR3 region has 14 residues. CDR3 loop: CASSVAALNYGYTF. CDR3 coding DNA: TGTGCCAGCAGTGTGGCAGCCTTGAACTATGGCTACACCTTC.

The genes are TRBV7-2 and TRBJ2-7; tentative D call: TRBD2 (6 bases). Germline V gene lookup returns CDR1 SGHTA and CDR2 FQGNSA. The CDR3 covers 13 residues. Trimming stripped 3 bases from V and 3 bases from J, with 9 bases between. CDR3 nucleotide sequence: TGTGCCAGCAGCTTTATTAGCGGCTACGAGCAGTACTTC. Amino acids: CASSFISGYEQYF.